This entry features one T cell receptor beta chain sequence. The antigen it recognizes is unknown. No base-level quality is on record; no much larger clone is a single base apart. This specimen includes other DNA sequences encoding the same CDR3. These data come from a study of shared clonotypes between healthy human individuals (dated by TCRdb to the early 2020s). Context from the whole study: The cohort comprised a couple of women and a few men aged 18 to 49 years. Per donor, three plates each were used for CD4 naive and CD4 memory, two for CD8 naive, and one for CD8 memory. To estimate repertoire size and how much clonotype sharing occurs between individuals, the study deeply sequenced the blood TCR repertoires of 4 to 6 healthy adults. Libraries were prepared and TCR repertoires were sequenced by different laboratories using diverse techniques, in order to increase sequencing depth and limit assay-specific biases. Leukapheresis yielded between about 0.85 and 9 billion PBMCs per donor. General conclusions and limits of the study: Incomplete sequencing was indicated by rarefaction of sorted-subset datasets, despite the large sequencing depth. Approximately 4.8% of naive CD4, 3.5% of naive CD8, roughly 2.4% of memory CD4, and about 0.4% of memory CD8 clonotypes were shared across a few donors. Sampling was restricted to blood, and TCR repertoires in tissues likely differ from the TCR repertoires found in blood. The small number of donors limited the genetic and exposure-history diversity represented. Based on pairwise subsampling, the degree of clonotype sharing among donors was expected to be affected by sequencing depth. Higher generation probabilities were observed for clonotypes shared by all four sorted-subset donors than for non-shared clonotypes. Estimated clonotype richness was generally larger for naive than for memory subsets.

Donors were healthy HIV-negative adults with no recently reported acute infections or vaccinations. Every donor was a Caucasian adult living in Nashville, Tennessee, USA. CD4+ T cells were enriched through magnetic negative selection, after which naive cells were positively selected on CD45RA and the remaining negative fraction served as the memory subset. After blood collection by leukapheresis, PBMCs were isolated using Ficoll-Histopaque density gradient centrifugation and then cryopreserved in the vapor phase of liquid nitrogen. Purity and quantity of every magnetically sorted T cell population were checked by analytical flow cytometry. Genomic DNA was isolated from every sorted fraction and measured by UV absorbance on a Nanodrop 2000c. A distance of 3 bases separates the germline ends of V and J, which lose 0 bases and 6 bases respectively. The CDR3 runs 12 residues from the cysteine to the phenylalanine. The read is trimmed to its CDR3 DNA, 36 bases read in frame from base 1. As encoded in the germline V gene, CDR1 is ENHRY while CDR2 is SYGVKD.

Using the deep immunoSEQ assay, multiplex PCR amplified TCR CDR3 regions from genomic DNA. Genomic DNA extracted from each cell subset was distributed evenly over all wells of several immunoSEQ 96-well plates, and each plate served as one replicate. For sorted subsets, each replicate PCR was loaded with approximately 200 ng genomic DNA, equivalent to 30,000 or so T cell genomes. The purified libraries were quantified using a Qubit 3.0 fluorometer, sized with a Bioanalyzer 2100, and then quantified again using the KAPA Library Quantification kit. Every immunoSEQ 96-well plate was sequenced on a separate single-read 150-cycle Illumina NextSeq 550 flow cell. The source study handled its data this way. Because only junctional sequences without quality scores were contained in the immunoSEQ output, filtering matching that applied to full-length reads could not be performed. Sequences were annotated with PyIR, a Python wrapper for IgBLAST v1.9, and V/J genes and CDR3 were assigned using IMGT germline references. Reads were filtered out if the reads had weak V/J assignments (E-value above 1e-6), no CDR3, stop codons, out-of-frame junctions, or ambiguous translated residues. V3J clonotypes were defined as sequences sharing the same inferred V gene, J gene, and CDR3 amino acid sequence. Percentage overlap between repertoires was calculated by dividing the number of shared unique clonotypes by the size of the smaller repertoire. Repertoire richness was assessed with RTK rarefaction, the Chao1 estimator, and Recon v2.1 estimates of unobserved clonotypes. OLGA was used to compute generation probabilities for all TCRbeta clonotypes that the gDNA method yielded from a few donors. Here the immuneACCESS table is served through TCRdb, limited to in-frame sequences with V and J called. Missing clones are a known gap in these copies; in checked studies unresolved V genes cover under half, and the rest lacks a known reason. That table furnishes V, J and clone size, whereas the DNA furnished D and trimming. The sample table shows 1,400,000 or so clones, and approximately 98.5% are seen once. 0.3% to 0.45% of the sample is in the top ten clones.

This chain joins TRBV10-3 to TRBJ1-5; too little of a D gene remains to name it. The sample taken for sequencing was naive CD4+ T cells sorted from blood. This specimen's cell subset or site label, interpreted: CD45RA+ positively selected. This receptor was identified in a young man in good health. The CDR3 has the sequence CAISESGQPQHF. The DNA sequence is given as TGTGCCATCAGTGAGTCAGGTCAGCCCCAGCATTTT.